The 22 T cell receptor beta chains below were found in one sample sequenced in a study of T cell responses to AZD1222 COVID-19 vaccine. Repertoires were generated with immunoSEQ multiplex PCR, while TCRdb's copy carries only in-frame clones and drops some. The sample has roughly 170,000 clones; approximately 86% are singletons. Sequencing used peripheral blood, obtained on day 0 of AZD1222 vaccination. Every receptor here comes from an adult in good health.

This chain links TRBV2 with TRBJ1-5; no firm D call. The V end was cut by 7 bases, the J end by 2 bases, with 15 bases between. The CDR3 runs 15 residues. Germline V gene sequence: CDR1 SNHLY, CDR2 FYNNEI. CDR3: CASKFQDVGNQPQHF. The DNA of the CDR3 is TGTGCCAGCAAATTCCAAGACGTAGGCAATCAGCCCCAGCATTTT.

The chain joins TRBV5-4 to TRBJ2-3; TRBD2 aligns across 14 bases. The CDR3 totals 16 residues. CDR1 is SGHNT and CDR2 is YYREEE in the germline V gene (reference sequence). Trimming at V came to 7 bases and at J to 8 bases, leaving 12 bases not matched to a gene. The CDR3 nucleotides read TGTGCCAGCTCCCTTGGGGGACTAGCGGGAGAAGGTACGCAGTATTTT. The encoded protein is CASSLGGLAGEGTQYF.

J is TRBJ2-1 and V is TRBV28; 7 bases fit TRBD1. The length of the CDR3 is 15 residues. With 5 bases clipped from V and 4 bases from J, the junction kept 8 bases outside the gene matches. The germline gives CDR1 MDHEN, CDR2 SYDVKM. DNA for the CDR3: TGTGCCAGCAGTGAAAGACAGGGCGGGTACAATGAGCAGTTCTTC. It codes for CASSERQGGYNEQFF. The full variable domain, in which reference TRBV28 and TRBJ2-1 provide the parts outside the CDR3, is DVKVTQSSRYLVKRTGEKVFLECVQDMDHENMFWYRQDPGLGLRLIYFSYDVKMKEKGDIPEGYSVSREKKERFSLILESASTNQTSMYLCASSERQGGYNEQFFGPGTRLTVL.

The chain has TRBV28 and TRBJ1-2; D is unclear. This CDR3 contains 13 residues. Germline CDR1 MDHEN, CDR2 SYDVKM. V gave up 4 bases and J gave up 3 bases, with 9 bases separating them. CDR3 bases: TGTGCCAGCAGTTGGAAAGGCTACTATGGCTACACCTTC. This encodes CASSWKGYYGYTF.

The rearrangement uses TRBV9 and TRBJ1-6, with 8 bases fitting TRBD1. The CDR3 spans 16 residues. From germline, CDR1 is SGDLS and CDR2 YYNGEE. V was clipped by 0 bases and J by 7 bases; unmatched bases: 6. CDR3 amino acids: CASSVGAGGANSPLHF. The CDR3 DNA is TGTGCCAGCAGCGTAGGAGCAGGGGGCGCAAATTCACCCCTCCACTTT.

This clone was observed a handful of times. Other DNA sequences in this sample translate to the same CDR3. This CDR3 reads CASRTTGSSYNSPLHF. CDR3 nucleotides: TGTGCCAGCAGGACGACAGGGAGCTCCTATAATTCACCCCTCCACTTT. The genes are TRBV28 and TRBJ1-6; 7 bases match TRBD1. The CDR3 has 16 amino acids. V was clipped by 6 bases and J by 0 bases; unmatched bases: 5. The germline gives CDR1 MDHEN, CDR2 SYDVKM.

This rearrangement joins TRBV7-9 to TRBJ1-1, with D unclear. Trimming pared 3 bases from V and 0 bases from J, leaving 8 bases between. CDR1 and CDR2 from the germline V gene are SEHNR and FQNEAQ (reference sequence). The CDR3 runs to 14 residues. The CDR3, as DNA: TGTGCCAGCAGCTTGGGCCGCCTGAACACTGAAGCTTTCTTT. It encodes CASSLGRLNTEAFF. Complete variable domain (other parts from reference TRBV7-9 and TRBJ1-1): DTGVSQNPRHKITKRGQNVTFRCDPISEHNRLYWYRQTLGQGPEFLTYFQNEAQLEKSRLLSDRFSAERPKGSFSTLEIQRTEQGDSAMYLCASSLGRLNTEAFFGQGTRLTVV.

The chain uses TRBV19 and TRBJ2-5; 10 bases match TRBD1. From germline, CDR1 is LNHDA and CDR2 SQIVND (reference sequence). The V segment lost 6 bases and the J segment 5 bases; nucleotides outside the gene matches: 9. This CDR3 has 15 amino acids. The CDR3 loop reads CASSKLGQGTETQYF. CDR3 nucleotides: TGTGCCAGTAGCAAACTGGGACAGGGGACGGAGACCCAGTACTTC.

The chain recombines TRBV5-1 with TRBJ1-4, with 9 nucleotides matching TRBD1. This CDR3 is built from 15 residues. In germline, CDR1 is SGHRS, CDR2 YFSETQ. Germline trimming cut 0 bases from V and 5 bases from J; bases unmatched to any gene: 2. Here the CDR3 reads CASSLGDRVNEKLFF. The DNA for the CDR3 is TGCGCCAGCAGCTTGGGGGACAGGGTGAATGAAAAACTGTTTTTT.

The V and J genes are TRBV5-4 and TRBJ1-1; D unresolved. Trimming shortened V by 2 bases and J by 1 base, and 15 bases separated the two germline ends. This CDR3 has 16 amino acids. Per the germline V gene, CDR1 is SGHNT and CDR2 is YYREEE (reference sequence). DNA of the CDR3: TGTGCCAGCAGCTTAAAACTCTCTGCGGCGAACACTGAAGCTTTCTTT. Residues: CASSLKLSAANTEAFF.

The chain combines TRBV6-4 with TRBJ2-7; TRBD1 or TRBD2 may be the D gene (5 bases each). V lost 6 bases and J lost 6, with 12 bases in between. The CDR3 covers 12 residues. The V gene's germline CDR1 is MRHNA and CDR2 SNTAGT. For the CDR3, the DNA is TGTGCCAGCAGGCCGACAGCGGCCGAGCAGTACTTC. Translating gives CASRPTAAEQYF.

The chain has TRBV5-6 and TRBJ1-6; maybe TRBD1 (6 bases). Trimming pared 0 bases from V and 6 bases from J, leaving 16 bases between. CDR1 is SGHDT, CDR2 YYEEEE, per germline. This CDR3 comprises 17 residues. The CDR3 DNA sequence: TGTGCCAGCAGCTTGGACCTTTCAGGGGCCCGTAATTCACCCCTCCACTTT. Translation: CASSLDLSGARNSPLHF.

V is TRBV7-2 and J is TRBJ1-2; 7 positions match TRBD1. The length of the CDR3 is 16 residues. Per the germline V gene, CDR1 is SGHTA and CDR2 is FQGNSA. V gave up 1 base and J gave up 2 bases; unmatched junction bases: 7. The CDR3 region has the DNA TGTGCCAGCAGCTTAGGATCCCTGACAGGGAACTATGGCTACACCTTC. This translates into CASSLGSLTGNYGYTF.

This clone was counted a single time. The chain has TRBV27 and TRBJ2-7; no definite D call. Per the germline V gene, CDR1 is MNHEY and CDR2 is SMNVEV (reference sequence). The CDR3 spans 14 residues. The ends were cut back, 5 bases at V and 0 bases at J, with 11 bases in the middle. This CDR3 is CASSPSDGSYEQYF. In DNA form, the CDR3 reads TGTGCCAGCAGTCCGTCGGACGGCTCCTACGAGCAGTACTTC.

Here the CDR3 DNA reads TGTGCCAGCAGCCCTGAAGCGGGGTCCTATGAGCAGTTCTTC. Protein sequence: CASSPEAGSYEQFF. This chain links TRBV6-2 or TRBV6-3 with TRBJ2-1; 7 nucleotides line up with TRBD2. The V and J ends lost 6 bases and 8 bases, in that order; junction bases with no gene match: 10. CDR1 and CDR2 (germline): MNHEY, SVGEGT. This CDR3 is built from 14 residues.

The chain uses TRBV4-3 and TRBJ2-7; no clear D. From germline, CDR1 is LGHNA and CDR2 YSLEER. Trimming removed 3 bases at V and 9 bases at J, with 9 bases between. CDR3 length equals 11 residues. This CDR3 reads CASSQGSGQYF. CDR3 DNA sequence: TGCGCCAGCAGCCAGGGCTCGGGGCAGTACTTC.

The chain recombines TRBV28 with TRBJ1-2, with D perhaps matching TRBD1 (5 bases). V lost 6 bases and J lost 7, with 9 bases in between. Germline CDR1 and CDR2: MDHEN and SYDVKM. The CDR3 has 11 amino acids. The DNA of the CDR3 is TGTGCCAGCAGGCAGGGCGGTGGCTACACCTTC. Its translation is CASRQGGGYTF.

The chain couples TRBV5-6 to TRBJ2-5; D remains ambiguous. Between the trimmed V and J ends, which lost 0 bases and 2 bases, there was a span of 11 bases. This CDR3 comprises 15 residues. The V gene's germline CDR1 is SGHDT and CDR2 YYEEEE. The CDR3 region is CASSLAGVSQETQYF. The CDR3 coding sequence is TGTGCCAGCAGCTTGGCCGGCGTCAGTCAAGAGACCCAGTACTTC.

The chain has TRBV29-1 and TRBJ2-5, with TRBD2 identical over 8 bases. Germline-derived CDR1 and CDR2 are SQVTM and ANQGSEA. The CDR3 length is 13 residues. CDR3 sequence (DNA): TGCAGTTCTTCGAGCGGGAGTTTTGAGACCCAGTACTTC. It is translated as CSSSSGSFETQYF. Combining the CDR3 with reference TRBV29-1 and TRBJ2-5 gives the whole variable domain SAVISQKPSRDICQRGTSLTIQCQVDSQVTMMFWYRQQPGQSLTLIATANQGSEATYESGFVIDKFPISRPNLTFSTLTVSNMSPEDSSIYLCSSSSGSFETQYFGPGTRLLVL.

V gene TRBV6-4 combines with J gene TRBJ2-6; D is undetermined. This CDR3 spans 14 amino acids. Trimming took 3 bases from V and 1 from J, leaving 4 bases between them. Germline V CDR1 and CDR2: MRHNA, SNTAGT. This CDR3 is CASSEGSGANVLTF. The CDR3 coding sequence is TGTGCCAGCAGTGAGGGATCTGGGGCCAACGTCCTGACTTTC.

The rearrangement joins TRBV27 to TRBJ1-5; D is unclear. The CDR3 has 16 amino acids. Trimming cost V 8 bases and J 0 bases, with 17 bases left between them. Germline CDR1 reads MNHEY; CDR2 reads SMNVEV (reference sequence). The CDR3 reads CASGNWPRNSNQPQHF. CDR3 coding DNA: TGTGCCAGCGGCAACTGGCCAAGAAATAGCAATCAGCCCCAGCATTTT.

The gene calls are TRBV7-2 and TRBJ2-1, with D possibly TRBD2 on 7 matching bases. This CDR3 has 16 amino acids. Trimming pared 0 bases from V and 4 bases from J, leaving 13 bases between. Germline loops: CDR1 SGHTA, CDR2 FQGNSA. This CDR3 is CASSLAGGLGYNEQFF. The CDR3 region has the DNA TGTGCCAGCAGCTTAGCGGGGGGGCTAGGGTACAATGAGCAGTTCTTC.